This T cell receptor beta chain was obtained from a study of OX40 agonist ivuxolimab in advanced cancers. On the study more broadly: Patients were treated with intravenous ivuxolimab, dosed at 0.01 to 10 mg/kg and infused every 2 weeks. The group had a mean age of around 60 years, ranged from roughly 20 to 79, and was 80% to 85% male.

Exclusion applied to patients with autoimmune disease history or systemic immunosuppression. The protocol was immunoSEQ multiplex PCR, while the TCRdb copy is restricted to in-frame clones and leaves out a portion. The sample lists 55,000 to 70,000 clones; about four fifths were seen once. Germline loops: CDR1 MNHNY, CDR2 SVGAGI (reference sequence). CDR3 length: 14 residues. Trimming took 10 bases from V and 4 from J, leaving 19 bases between them. The material was CD4+ or CD8+ T cells sorted from blood, obtained in a trial of the OX40 agonist ivuxolimab. This clonotype was obtained from an adult with an advanced solid tumor such as melanoma, head and neck, liver or kidney cancer. The rearrangement joins TRBV6-6 to TRBJ1-2; maybe TRBD1 (5 bases). The CDR3 DNA is TGTGCCACCCCCGGGGACGAGGCAGGCTATGGCTACACCTTC. Translating gives CATPGDEAGYGYTF.